Following are 32 T cell receptor beta chains from one sample sequenced in a study of beta chain features in type 1 diabetes. Of the isolated RNA, all was reverse transcribed, and so the sequenced material was expressed TCRB transcripts. Sequencing used immunoSEQ multiplex PCR; TCRdb keeps in-frame clones, though not all of them. The table lists about 620,000 clones, around a sixth of them singletons, with 0.093% in the top ten. Sequencing input: naive CD4+ T cells from blood. These receptors all come from a man between 18 and 29 years old in good health.

As for this clone: Different DNA sequences within this sample yield the same CDR3. This chain connects TRBV5-1 to TRBJ1-5; D may be TRBD1 (6 bases). The CDR3 runs to 15 residues. The V gene lost 4 bases and the J gene lost 2 bases, with 13 bases spanning the gap. From germline, CDR1 is SGHRS and CDR2 YFSETQ. Here the CDR3 reads CASSSSGGRNQPQHF. CDR3 nucleotides: TGCGCCAGCAGCAGCAGCGGGGGGCGCAATCAGCCCCAGCATTTT.

This chain joins TRBV5-1 and TRBJ1-2; D perhaps matches TRBD1 (5 bases). The ends were cut back, 5 bases at V and 1 base at J, with 9 bases in the middle. This CDR3 is built from 13 residues. The germline V gene encodes CDR1 SGHRS and CDR2 YFSETQ. CDR3 coding DNA: TGCGCCAGCAGTTTTGACAGTAACTATGGCTACACCTTC. Amino acids: CASSFDSNYGYTF.

The rearrangement links TRBV14 to TRBJ2-1; 8 nucleotides align to TRBD1. Germline-derived CDR1 and CDR2 are SGHDN and FVKESK. With V trimmed by 4 bases and J by 9 bases, 8 bases remained unmatched. The CDR3 extends over 14 amino acids. CDR3 loop: CASSRWQGASEQFF. As DNA, the CDR3 is TGTGCCAGCAGCCGGTGGCAGGGGGCGAGTGAGCAGTTCTTC.

This clone was seen more than once but under ten times. J is TRBJ1-1 and V is TRBV5-4; unclear D gene. The length of the CDR3 is 13 residues. Trimming stripped 2 bases from V and 4 bases from J, with 9 bases between. The germline V gene encodes CDR1 SGHNT and CDR2 YYREEE (reference sequence). CDR3 amino acids: CASSLGPLTEAFF. As DNA, the CDR3 is TGTGCCAGCAGCTTAGGGCCGCTCACTGAAGCTTTCTTT.

This clone was seen only a few times. Other DNA sequences in this specimen translate into the identical CDR3. The V call is TRBV5-1, the J call TRBJ1-1; D is undetermined. CDR3 length: 11 amino acids. The ends were cut back, 0 bases at V and 8 bases at J, with 5 bases in the middle. Germline assignment: CDR1 SGHRS and CDR2 YFSETQ. CDR3 sequence (DNA): TGCGCCAGCAGCTTGGCGGGAGAAGCTTTCTTT. Translation: CASSLAGEAFF.

This chain connects TRBV7-9 to TRBJ1-1; no firm D call. With 2 bases removed from V and 0 bases from J, the gap between germline ends came to 7 bases. The CDR3 extends over 14 amino acids. The germline V gene has CDR1 SEHNR and CDR2 FQNEAQ (reference sequence). DNA for the CDR3: TGTGCCAGCAGCTTAAATACCCTGAACACTGAAGCTTTCTTT. Protein: CASSLNTLNTEAFF.

This chain connects TRBV4-1 to TRBJ1-5, with D possibly being TRBD1 (5 bases). The CDR3 contains 19 residues. Germline values: CDR1 MGHRA, CDR2 YSYEKL. The V end was cut by 4 bases, the J end by 2 bases, with 24 bases between. The CDR3 nucleotides are TGCGCCAGCAGCCGCCAAGAAAAGAGGGGCCGGACGGGCAATCAGCCCCAGCATTTT. Encoded protein: CASSRQEKRGRTGNQPQHF.

The rearrangement uses TRBV6-1 and TRBJ2-1; D might be TRBD1 (5 bases). The CDR3 is made up of 14 amino acids. V shed 10 bases and J shed 3 bases, with 16 bases lying between them. The germline V gene has CDR1 MNHNS and CDR2 SASEGT. CDR3 sequence: CATILDILYNEQFF. For the CDR3, the DNA is TGTGCCACGATCTTGGACATTCTCTACAATGAGCAGTTCTTC.

The chain couples TRBV18 to TRBJ1-1; unclear D gene. V lost 1 base and J 7 bases, leaving 7 bases between the germline ends. The CDR3 covers 12 residues. Per germline, CDR1 KGHSH and CDR2 LQKENI. The CDR3, as DNA: TGTGCCAGCTCACCACTAGGGAATGAAGCTTTCTTT. Translated, it gives CASSPLGNEAFF.

V gene TRBV7-3 combines with J gene TRBJ2-5; D unresolved. V lost 1 base and J 3 bases, leaving 6 bases between the germline ends. Germline assignment: CDR1 SGHTA and CDR2 FQGTGA. The CDR3 is made up of 13 amino acids. For the CDR3, the DNA is TGTGCCAGCAGCTTAATAGTGGAAGAGACCCAGTACTTC. Amino acid sequence: CASSLIVEETQYF.

The genes are TRBV7-2 and TRBJ2-7; D is ambiguous. The germline V gene has CDR1 SGHTA and CDR2 FQGNSA. The CDR3 length is 12 residues. V lost 5 bases, J lost 4 bases, and 9 bases lay in between. The CDR3 coding sequence is TGTGCCAGCAGCGTACAGAGATACGAGCAGTACTTC. Translated: CASSVQRYEQYF.

The chain combines TRBV5-6 with TRBJ1-1, with TRBD1 matching over 7 bases. This CDR3 contains 14 residues. The germline CDR1 and CDR2 sequences are SGHDT and YYEEEE. The J segment lost 0 bases and the V segment lost 2 bases, leaving 1 base of the junction unmatched. In DNA, the CDR3 is TGTGCCAGCAGCTTCACAGGGGTGAACACTGAAGCTTTCTTT. Residues: CASSFTGVNTEAFF.

J is TRBJ2-7 and V is TRBV25-1; D is undetermined. The V and J ends lost 1 base and 6 bases respectively, with 10 bases between them. The germline V gene encodes CDR1 MGHDK and CDR2 SYGVNS. The CDR3 sequence is 13 residues long. The CDR3 DNA reads as TGTGCCAGCAGTGAATCTGTTATCCGCGAGCAGTACTTC. Translation gives CASSESVIREQYF.

This clone came up a few times. J is TRBJ2-1 and V is TRBV7-2; D is possibly TRBD1 (7 bases). Trimming removed 1 base at V and 2 bases at J, with 9 bases between. The CDR3 is 15 residues long. Germline V gene lookup returns CDR1 SGHTA and CDR2 FQGNSA. The chain's CDR3 is CASSLGGTAYNEQFF. The DNA of the CDR3 is TGTGCCAGCAGCTTAGGCGGGACAGCCTACAATGAGCAGTTCTTC.

This CDR3 reads CASSQYEARGNEQYF. CDR3 DNA: TGTGCCAGCAGCCAATACGAGGCGAGGGGTAACGAGCAGTACTTC. This sequence joins TRBV4-2 and TRBJ2-7; D is tentatively TRBD1 or TRBD2 (5 bases each). From germline, CDR1 is LGHNA and CDR2 YNFKEQ. This CDR3 contains 15 residues. The V gene lost 2 bases and the J gene lost 5 bases, with 16 bases spanning the gap.

CDR3 loop: CASSQARGLLKLFF. The CDR3 DNA follows: TGCGCCAGCAGCCAAGCCAGGGGACTCCTAAAACTGTTTTTT. The genes are TRBV4-3 and TRBJ1-4; perhaps TRBD1 as D (6 bases). Between the trimmed V and J ends, which lost 1 base and 10 bases, there was a span of 13 bases. This CDR3 comprises 14 residues. CDR1 and CDR2 (germline): LGHNA, YSLEER.

The CDR3, as DNA: TGTGCCTGGAGTGTATTTCAGGCGGGGGGCTACACCTTC. Amino acids: CAWSVFQAGGYTF. The rearrangement links TRBV30 to TRBJ1-2; D remains unclear. Trimming pared 0 bases from V and 8 bases from J, leaving 13 bases between. From germline, CDR1 is GTSNPN and CDR2 SVGIG (reference sequence). The CDR3 runs 13 residues.

The gene calls are TRBV6-5 and TRBJ2-7, with a weak D call TRBD1 (6 bases). Germline CDR1 MNHEY, CDR2 SVGAGI. V lost 5 bases and J 2 bases, leaving 13 bases between the germline ends. CDR3 length equals 14 residues. CDR3 amino acids: CASSIYRATYEQYF. For the CDR3, the DNA is TGTGCCAGCAGTATTTACAGGGCAACCTACGAGCAGTACTTC.

This chain links TRBV5-6 with TRBJ2-1; D gene unclear. This CDR3 contains 12 residues. CDR1 and CDR2 from the germline V gene are SGHDT and YYEEEE. V was cut by 0 bases and J by 9 bases, with 7 bases left in between. The CDR3 loop reads CASSLVIGEQFF. In DNA form, the CDR3 reads TGTGCCAGCAGCTTGGTTATTGGTGAGCAGTTCTTC.

The sample holds one count of this clone. The V and J genes are TRBV2 and TRBJ2-1; 7 bases fit TRBD2. The CDR3 extends over 16 amino acids. In germline, CDR1 is SNHLY, CDR2 FYNNEI. Trimming at V came to 10 bases and at J to 0 bases, leaving 12 bases not matched to a gene. CDR3 DNA: TGTGCCAACCGAAGATCAGCGGGGACCTCCTACAATGAGCAGTTCTTC. Protein: CANRRSAGTSYNEQFF.

In its sample, this clone was seen a few times. The V gene is TRBV12-5, the J gene TRBJ2-1, with 15 bases that match TRBD2. J was trimmed by 0 bases and V by 3 bases; bases with no gene match: 9. The germline V gene encodes CDR1 LGHNT and CDR2 FRNRAP. This CDR3 is 20 amino acids long. CDR3 bases: TGTGCTAGTGGTTTAACCATCGGACTAGCGGGGGGGAGCTCCTACAATGAGCAGTTCTTC. This sequence encodes CASGLTIGLAGGSSYNEQFF.

This CDR3 is CASSEAVAAFYEQYF. The DNA for the CDR3 is TGTGCCAGCAGTGAAGCGGTAGCGGCATTCTACGAGCAGTACTTC. The rearrangement links TRBV2 to TRBJ2-7; a possible D gene is TRBD2 (6 bases). Deletions cut 0 bases from V and 3 bases from J, with 12 bases between. This CDR3 comprises 15 residues. Germline lookup yields CDR1 SNHLY and CDR2 FYNNEI.

J is TRBJ1-5 and V is TRBV10-3; D perhaps matches TRBD1 (5 bases). The CDR3 is made up of 16 amino acids. The germline CDR1 and CDR2 sequences are ENHRY and SYGVKD. Trimming cost V 5 bases and J 3 bases, with 17 bases left between them. The CDR3 is CAISPRGGMNNQPQHF. CDR3 coding DNA: TGTGCCATCAGTCCTCGGGGGGGGATGAACAATCAGCCCCAGCATTTT.

This clone showed up just a few times. The CDR3 DNA follows: TGTGCCAGCAGTCCCCGCGAGGCTCAGCCCCAGCATTTT. Translation gives CASSPREAQPQHF. This rearrangement joins TRBV6-5 to TRBJ1-5; no definite D call. The CDR3 is made up of 13 amino acids. CDR1 is MNHEY, CDR2 SVGAGI, per germline. The V and J ends lost 5 bases and 6 bases respectively, with 11 bases between them.

This clone was seen only a few times. This chain joins TRBV7-2 and TRBJ2-2; unclear D gene. In germline, CDR1 is SGHTA, CDR2 FQGNSA. CDR3 size: 16 residues. Trimming removed 0 bases at V and 5 bases at J, with 13 bases between. The chain's CDR3 is CASSLATAVRTGELFF. In DNA form, the CDR3 reads TGTGCCAGCAGCTTAGCGACCGCCGTTCGTACCGGGGAGCTGTTTTTT. Variable domain in full (rest from reference TRBV7-2 and TRBJ2-2): GAGVSQSPSNKVTEKGKDVELRCDPISGHTALYWYRQSLGQGLEFLIYFQGNSAPDKSGLPSDRFSAERTGGSVSTLTIQRTQQEDSAVYLCASSLATAVRTGELFFGEGSRLTVL.

This sequence joins TRBV29-1 and TRBJ2-6, with 10 bases matching TRBD1. This CDR3 spans 14 amino acids. J gave up 4 bases and V 6 bases, and 3 bases lay outside the gene matches. Per germline, CDR1 SQVTM and CDR2 ANQGSEA. CDR3 nucleotides: TGCAGCGTAAGGACAGGGGGAGGGGCCAACGTCCTGACTTTC. It yields the protein CSVRTGGGANVLTF.

The chain employs TRBV14 and TRBJ2-1; D may match TRBD1 or TRBD2 (6 bases each). Germline V lookup: CDR1 SGHDN, CDR2 FVKESK. V was clipped by 2 bases and J by 4 bases, with 21 bases between them. CDR3 length equals 18 residues. The CDR3 loop is CASSQPGRRGRVYNEQFF. The CDR3 nucleotides read TGTGCCAGCAGCCAACCGGGAAGACGGGGGCGAGTTTACAATGAGCAGTTCTTC.

This clone has a handful of counts. The rearrangement links TRBV6-1 to TRBJ1-2; D gene unclear. This CDR3 comprises 13 residues. The V end lost 2 bases, the J end lost 3 bases, and 7 bases lay between the germline ends. The germline gives CDR1 MNHNS, CDR2 SASEGT. CDR3 amino acids: CASSENPDYGYTF. The CDR3 DNA reads TGTGCCAGCAGTGAAAATCCAGACTATGGCTACACCTTC.

This clone was observed a handful of times. The CDR3 DNA reads TGTGCCATCGGGACTAGCTCCGGAGATACGCAGTATTTT. Amino acid sequence: CAIGTSSGDTQYF. The V gene is TRBV10-3, the J gene TRBJ2-3; TRBD2 aligns across 9 bases. Germline V gene sequence: CDR1 ENHRY, CDR2 SYGVKD. Trimming removed 8 bases from V and 5 bases from J; junction bases left unmatched: 5. This CDR3 is 13 amino acids long.

This chain uses TRBV28 with TRBJ2-7, with D tentatively TRBD1 (6 bases). The V and J ends lost 7 bases and 3 bases respectively, with 19 bases between them. This CDR3 region has 15 residues. Germline-derived CDR1 and CDR2 are MDHEN and SYDVKM. CDR3 DNA sequence: TGTGCCAGCACCCTTTCGGTGGGGGCGGGCTACGAGCAGTACTTC. Its translation is CASTLSVGAGYEQYF.

V and J are TRBV4-2 and TRBJ2-1; tentative D call: TRBD2 (6 bases). CDR3 length: 15 amino acids. Deletions cut 2 bases from V and 0 bases from J, with 8 bases between. Germline CDR1 is LGHNA and CDR2 is YNFKEQ. CDR3 DNA: TGTGCCAGCAGCCAACTGACTAGCTCCTACAATGAGCAGTTCTTC. This translates into CASSQLTSSYNEQFF.

This clone came up a few times. This chain links TRBV5-1 with TRBJ2-1, with no clear D. Between the trimmed V and J ends, which lost 4 bases and 3 bases, there was a span of 14 bases. The V gene's germline CDR1 is SGHRS and CDR2 YFSETQ. The CDR3 spans 15 residues. The CDR3 bases are TGCGCCAGCAGCGTTGGTCAGATGAACTACAATGAGCAGTTCTTC. Its protein product is CASSVGQMNYNEQFF.